Listed below are T cell receptor beta chains from one sample, sequenced in a study of human T cells and chemical hapten exposure. Using its own MiXCR run on the RACE reads, TCRdb lists one record per CDR3 protein. The sample has 70,000 to 85,000 distinct CDR3 sequences, approximately 8% seen once. Sequenced sample: whole blood. All receptors derive from a male donor in good health. Some clones in this sample may be carry-over from other donors' samples. The CDR3 runs from the conserved cysteine through the conserved F or W.

CDR3,J,V
CASSLVTLAVLGTDTQYF,TRBJ2-3,TRBV7-2
CASSHRRETQYF,TRBJ2-5,TRBV3-1
CASSQSDTQYF,TRBJ2-3,TRBV16
CASSVTRSYEQYF,TRBJ2-7,TRBV6-6
CASTGTGGENSPLHF,TRBJ1-6,TRBV10-3
CASSIPTGGLDNEQFF,TRBJ2-1,TRBV19
CASSPYIQGAKANVLTF,TRBJ2-6,TRBV3-1
CASSQDRVRGGNQPQHF,TRBJ1-5,TRBV4-1
CASSDGQTDRFSNQPQHF,TRBJ1-5,TRBV7-8
CASSARQGAREKLFF,TRBJ1-4,TRBV11-2
CASSYFTSGNQETQYF,TRBJ2-5,TRBV6-5
CAISDPPSGGKDTQYF,TRBJ2-3,TRBV10-3
CASSLLSVQNTEAFF,TRBJ1-1,TRBV5-1
CASGLAGEQFF,TRBJ2-1,TRBV14
CASSLGEDATNEKLFF,TRBJ1-4,TRBV5-4
CASSLPLMNTEAFF,TRBJ1-1,TRBV28
CASRPQGSNQPQHF,TRBJ1-5,TRBV6-2/TRBV6-3
CASSSLQGMDSPLHF,TRBJ1-6,TRBV7-2
CASSGLSGANVLTF,TRBJ2-6,TRBV6-2/TRBV6-3
CASSELGAGANVLTF,TRBJ2-6,TRBV2
CASSQAFGDTQYF,TRBJ2-3,TRBV3-1
CASGADNQPQHF,TRBJ1-5,TRBV3-1
CASRPDGDEQYF,TRBJ2-7,TRBV6-2/TRBV6-3
CSARAWDRTSYEQYF,TRBJ2-7,TRBV20-1
CSARRGYTEAFF,TRBJ1-1,TRBV20-1
CASSPHLAGDTDTQYF,TRBJ2-3,TRBV12-3/TRBV12-4
CASIGWAGEDTEAFF,TRBJ1-1,TRBV6-2/TRBV6-3
CASSSGRIRGTEAFF,TRBJ1-1,TRBV6-5
CASSQDFSRGSDYGYTF,TRBJ1-2,TRBV3-1
CSVVEAGGPRDIQYF,TRBJ2-4,TRBV29-1
CASTGQNTGELFF,TRBJ2-2,TRBV12-3/TRBV12-4
CASRMTGEYNSPLHF,TRBJ1-6,TRBV5-1
CASSSSDGISGNTIYF,TRBJ1-3,TRBV7-9
CASSYTGQGVPEAFF,TRBJ1-1,TRBV6-5
CASSLGPGEGTEAFF,TRBJ1-1,TRBV7-8
CASSRTLNTEAFF,TRBJ1-1,TRBV12-3/TRBV12-4
CASSSSGGLNQPQHF,TRBJ1-5,TRBV7-6
CASSTSGSPAEQYF,TRBJ2-7,TRBV5-1
CASSLGGQGGEAFF,TRBJ1-1,TRBV7-9
CASSLRREAYEQYF,TRBJ2-7,TRBV7-2
CASSLVSRDEQYF,TRBJ2-7,TRBV7-9
CASSLIREKTQYF,TRBJ2-5,TRBV7-8
CASGPGTVYEQYF,TRBJ2-7,TRBV5-5
CASSSDRGKEQPQHF,TRBJ1-5,TRBV6-5
CASSLSGSRNQPQHF,TRBJ1-5,TRBV3-1
CASRRLQGGDQAEAFF,TRBJ1-1,TRBV4-1
CASSSGTLNTEAFF,TRBJ1-1,TRBV7-9
CASSLQGASTEAFF,TRBJ1-1,TRBV12-3/TRBV12-4
CASSLDHRETDTQYF,TRBJ2-3,TRBV12-3/TRBV12-4
CASRARTASNQPQHF,TRBJ1-5,TRBV2
CSVGEMDQSLHF,TRBJ1-6,TRBV29-1
CASSKDRGLPGEQYF,TRBJ2-7,TRBV13
CSARGGVAVDYEQYF,TRBJ2-7,TRBV20-1
CASSLGPNYGYTF,TRBJ1-2,TRBV5-1
CASSMVTGGRNQPQHF,TRBJ1-5,TRBV19